This paragraph covers one T cell receptor beta chain sequence. The antigen is not known. This record comes from a study of OX40 agonist ivuxolimab in advanced cancers. At the level of the study: Patients assigned to dose escalation were diagnosed with hepatocellular carcinoma, melanoma, renal cell or head and neck cancer. The mean age was around 56 years, ranging from 23 to 79, with about four fifths of participants male.

Germline CDR1 is SQVTM and CDR2 is ANQGSEA. There are 15 residues in the CDR3. With 7 bases clipped from V and 6 bases from J, the junction kept 14 bases outside the gene matches. The repertoire was sequenced with immunoSEQ multiplex PCR; TCRdb's copy has only in-frame clones and lacks some. The repertoire has tens of thousands of clones, roughly 84% of them found once; the top ten carry roughly 16%. Study-level points and caveats: Among T cells, CD8+ cells averaged more expanded clones than CD4+ cells.

The sequences come from CD4+ or CD8+ T cells sorted from blood, collected in a trial of the OX40 agonist ivuxolimab. The V gene is TRBV29-1, the J gene TRBJ2-7, with 11 nucleotides matching TRBD2. The source is an adult with an advanced solid tumor such as melanoma, head and neck, liver or kidney cancer. The CDR3 DNA reads as TGCAGCGCGGGGTACGGGACTAGCGGTGGTAGCGAGCAGTACTTC. Translated, it gives CSAGYGTSGGSEQYF.